This is a list of T cell receptor beta chains from one sample in a study of identical twins. TCRdb processed the 5' RACE reads anew with MiXCR; each CDR3 protein has one entry. The table has roughly 240,000 distinct CDR3 sequences, approximately 7.8% seen once. These records were also assigned to another study, of yellow fever vaccine responses in identical twins.

What was sequenced was CD8+ T cells sorted from blood. All receptors come from a woman under 30 in good health. The CDR3 runs from the conserved cysteine through the conserved F or W. The D gene is left open where the match is weak. A row's size may be missing; if present it is once, few, many or a size class.

CDR3nt: TGTGCCAGCAGTTGTAACGGGGTACAGGGGGAGCAGTACTTC
CDR3aa: CASSCNGVQGEQYF
abundance: -
j_gene: TRBJ2-7
v_gene: TRBV6-7
d_gene: TRBD1

CDR3nt: TGCGCCAGCAGCCAAGAAGCGGTAACCTACAATGAGCAGTTCTTC
CDR3aa: CASSQEAVTYNEQFF
abundance: -
j_gene: TRBJ2-1
v_gene: TRBV4-1
d_gene: -

CDR3nt: TGCAGCGTTGAAGACCAAGACAGCCGCAATGAGCAGTTCTTC
CDR3aa: CSVEDQDSRNEQFF
abundance: -
j_gene: TRBJ2-1
v_gene: TRBV29-1
d_gene: -

CDR3nt: TGCGCCAGCAGTGACGGGGCGGACGATAGCACAGATACGCAGTATTTT
CDR3aa: CASSDGADDSTDTQYF
abundance: few
j_gene: TRBJ2-3
v_gene: TRBV10-1
d_gene: -

CDR3nt: TGCGCCAGCAGCCCAATTAAGACAGGGGGCTACGAGCAGTACTTC
CDR3aa: CASSPIKTGGYEQYF
abundance: -
j_gene: TRBJ2-7
v_gene: TRBV4-1
d_gene: TRBD1

CDR3nt: TGTGCCAGCAGCCCCCCCCTGGGGGACACAGATACGCAGTATTTT
CDR3aa: CASSPPLGDTDTQYF
abundance: -
j_gene: TRBJ2-3
v_gene: TRBV7-9
d_gene: -

CDR3nt: TGTGCCAGCAGTTTAGCCCCCTCAGGGGGGTTGCACACCGGGGAGCTGTTTTTT
CDR3aa: CASSLAPSGGLHTGELFF
abundance: few
j_gene: TRBJ2-2
v_gene: TRBV27
d_gene: -

CDR3nt: TGTGCCAGCAGTTTCCGGACTGGGGCCAACGTCCTGACTTTC
CDR3aa: CASSFRTGANVLTF
abundance: -
j_gene: TRBJ2-6
v_gene: TRBV27
d_gene: -

CDR3nt: TGTGCCAGCAGCCTGAGACCGGGACCGGGACTAGCGGGAGGTGGGACCTACGAGCAGTACTTC
CDR3aa: CASSLRPGPGLAGGGTYEQYF
abundance: few
j_gene: TRBJ2-7
v_gene: TRBV4-2
d_gene: TRBD2

CDR3nt: TGTGCCACCAGCACCCTGATGGGTGAGGCTTATGGCTACACCTTC
CDR3aa: CATSTLMGEAYGYTF
abundance: many
j_gene: TRBJ1-2
v_gene: TRBV15
d_gene: -

CDR3nt: TGCGCCAGCAGCCAAGCAGGGACTGAAGCTTTCTTT
CDR3aa: CASSQAGTEAFF
abundance: many
j_gene: TRBJ1-1
v_gene: TRBV4-1
d_gene: -

CDR3nt: TGTGCCAGCAGCTTAGCCCCCGTAGGAAGGGGGCGAATCGACTTC
CDR3aa: CASSLAPVGRGRIDF
abundance: -
j_gene: TRBJ2-5
v_gene: TRBV7-9
d_gene: TRBD1

CDR3nt: TGTGCCAGCAGCACACCAACCTACAGCCCAGATACGCAGTATTTT
CDR3aa: CASSTPTYSPDTQYF
abundance: many
j_gene: TRBJ2-3
v_gene: TRBV7-9
d_gene: -

CDR3nt: TGTGCCAGCAGTATCACAGGGACCCACGAGCAGTACTTC
CDR3aa: CASSITGTHEQYF
abundance: many
j_gene: TRBJ2-7
v_gene: TRBV12-3/TRBV12-4
d_gene: -

CDR3nt: TGTGCCAGCAGCTTAGTGGAGGGAGAGAGCCACGGCTCTGGGGCCAACGTCCTGACTTTC
CDR3aa: CASSLVEGESHGSGANVLTF
abundance: -
j_gene: TRBJ2-6
v_gene: TRBV11-1
d_gene: -

CDR3nt: TGTGCCAGCAGCCAATCTTGGGGGGCTCAAAATCAGCCCCAGCATTTT
CDR3aa: CASSQSWGAQNQPQHF
abundance: medium-sized
j_gene: TRBJ1-5
v_gene: TRBV16
d_gene: -

CDR3nt: TGCGCCAGCAGCCGAGTGGTTGGCTCTGGGGCCAACGTCCTGACTTTC
CDR3aa: CASSRVVGSGANVLTF
abundance: -
j_gene: TRBJ2-6
v_gene: TRBV4-1
d_gene: -

CDR3nt: TGTGCCAGCAGCTTAGGAGAACTGGCCATACCAGATACGCAGTATTTT
CDR3aa: CASSLGELAIPDTQYF
abundance: -
j_gene: TRBJ2-3
v_gene: TRBV7-9
d_gene: -

CDR3nt: TGCAGTGCTAGAGATCTTTTGGCAGCTTACAATGAGCAGTTCTTC
CDR3aa: CSARDLLAAYNEQFF
abundance: many
j_gene: TRBJ2-1
v_gene: TRBV20-1
d_gene: -

CDR3nt: TGCGCCAGCAGCGTGACAGGGGGAGGATATCAGCCCCAGCATTTT
CDR3aa: CASSVTGGGYQPQHF
abundance: -
j_gene: TRBJ1-5
v_gene: TRBV10-2
d_gene: TRBD1

CDR3nt: TGCGCCAGCAGTGAGTCATGGGGGGCGCAGACACCCCTCCACTTT
CDR3aa: CASSESWGAQTPLHF
abundance: few
j_gene: TRBJ1-6
v_gene: TRBV10-2
d_gene: -

CDR3nt: TGTGCCAGCAGCCAGGCGGAGTTATACAATGAGCAGTTCTTC
CDR3aa: CASSQAELYNEQFF
abundance: -
j_gene: TRBJ2-1
v_gene: TRBV3-1
d_gene: -

CDR3nt: TGTGCCAGCAACTTTGGACACCCCGGTACCGGGGAGCTGTTTTTT
CDR3aa: CASNFGHPGTGELFF
abundance: many
j_gene: TRBJ2-2
v_gene: TRBV27
d_gene: -

CDR3nt: TGTGCCACCAGCCCCGGGGCAGGGAAGCCACCCCTCCACTTT
CDR3aa: CATSPGAGKPPLHF
abundance: -
j_gene: TRBJ1-6
v_gene: TRBV15
d_gene: -

CDR3nt: TGTGCCATCAGCCTCCTTGAGGGGGGGATCGACGAGCAGTACTTC
CDR3aa: CAISLLEGGIDEQYF
abundance: -
j_gene: TRBJ2-7
v_gene: TRBV7-8
d_gene: -

CDR3nt: TGTGCCAGCTCATTGGCGGTCGCCCCCCAAGAGACCCAGTACTTC
CDR3aa: CASSLAVAPQETQYF
abundance: -
j_gene: TRBJ2-5
v_gene: TRBV18
d_gene: -

CDR3nt: TGTGCCAGCAGCCCCAAGTTTATTTCCGGAAACACCATATATTTT
CDR3aa: CASSPKFISGNTIYF
abundance: many
j_gene: TRBJ1-3
v_gene: TRBV7-9
d_gene: -

CDR3nt: TGCAGCGTGGGGCGGATCTACGAGCAGTACTTC
CDR3aa: CSVGRIYEQYF
abundance: -
j_gene: TRBJ2-7
v_gene: TRBV29-1
d_gene: -

CDR3nt: -
CDR3aa: CASSVGGGTRPFF
abundance: few
j_gene: TRBJ2-1
v_gene: TRBV9
d_gene: -

CDR3nt: TGTGCCAGCAGCGCCGGACTACTGAACTCCTACGAGCAGTACTTC
CDR3aa: CASSAGLLNSYEQYF
abundance: -
j_gene: TRBJ2-7
v_gene: TRBV7-6
d_gene: -

CDR3nt: TGTGCCAGCAGCCCAGCCATCCTCGGTGGCTACACCTTC
CDR3aa: CASSPAILGGYTF
abundance: -
j_gene: TRBJ1-2
v_gene: TRBV7-2
d_gene: -

CDR3nt: TGTGCCAGCAGTCCCGGACTGGTGGAGCAGTACTTC
CDR3aa: CASSPGLVEQYF
abundance: many
j_gene: TRBJ2-7
v_gene: TRBV6-2/TRBV6-3
d_gene: -

CDR3nt: TGTGCCAGCAGTCCTAGACAGGCCAGGGGGGAGCTGTTTTTT
CDR3aa: CASSPRQARGELFF
abundance: -
j_gene: TRBJ2-2
v_gene: TRBV6-1
d_gene: -

CDR3nt: TGTGCCAGCAGCTTCAGGACAGTGGGCGAGACCCAGTACTTC
CDR3aa: CASSFRTVGETQYF
abundance: few
j_gene: TRBJ2-5
v_gene: TRBV7-9
d_gene: -

CDR3nt: TGCAGTGCTGATGGACTAGCACTGAACACCGGGGAGCTGTTTTTT
CDR3aa: CSADGLALNTGELFF
abundance: few
j_gene: TRBJ2-2
v_gene: TRBV20-1
d_gene: TRBD2

CDR3nt: TGTGCCAGCAGCAGCGCCCCGGGACAGGGCCTTACCGGGGAGCTGTTTTTT
CDR3aa: CASSSAPGQGLTGELFF
abundance: -
j_gene: TRBJ2-2
v_gene: TRBV5-4
d_gene: TRBD1

CDR3nt: TGTGCTAGTGGTTGGGGGGGAGGAACAGATACGCAGTATTTT
CDR3aa: CASGWGGGTDTQYF
abundance: many
j_gene: TRBJ2-3
v_gene: TRBV12-5
d_gene: TRBD2

CDR3nt: TGTGCCAGCAGTTATATCGGAAACCAAGAGACCCAGTACTTC
CDR3aa: CASSYIGNQETQYF
abundance: -
j_gene: TRBJ2-5
v_gene: TRBV27
d_gene: -

CDR3nt: TGTGCCAGCTCCTGGACTAGCGGGGACTACAATGAGCAGTTCTTC
CDR3aa: CASSWTSGDYNEQFF
abundance: many
j_gene: TRBJ2-1
v_gene: TRBV6-1
d_gene: TRBD2

CDR3nt: TGTGCCAGCAGCTTGGATGCGGGAGAGTTCGAGCAGTACTTC
CDR3aa: CASSLDAGEFEQYF
abundance: many
j_gene: TRBJ2-7
v_gene: TRBV5-5
d_gene: TRBD2

CDR3nt: TGTGCCAGCAGTTTAATAGGAAACAATGAGCAGTTCTTC
CDR3aa: CASSLIGNNEQFF
abundance: many
j_gene: TRBJ2-1
v_gene: TRBV12-3/TRBV12-4
d_gene: -

CDR3nt: TGTGCCAGCAGCTTAGCACGACAGGGCCCGGGTGATGGCTACACCTTC
CDR3aa: CASSLARQGPGDGYTF
abundance: few
j_gene: TRBJ1-2
v_gene: TRBV13
d_gene: TRBD1

CDR3nt: TGTGCCAGCAGCTTGTTGGGCAGAAACACTGAAGCTTTCTTT
CDR3aa: CASSLLGRNTEAFF
abundance: -
j_gene: TRBJ1-1
v_gene: TRBV5-6
d_gene: -

CDR3nt: TGTGCCAGCAGCCTCCGCCCTAGCGAACAAGAGACCCAGTACTTC
CDR3aa: CASSLRPSEQETQYF
abundance: many
j_gene: TRBJ2-5
v_gene: TRBV7-9
d_gene: -

CDR3nt: TGTGCCAGCATCCCCCCTAGCGGGAGTCGCCAAGAGACCCAGTACTTC
CDR3aa: CASIPPSGSRQETQYF
abundance: few
j_gene: TRBJ2-5
v_gene: TRBV7-3
d_gene: TRBD2

CDR3nt: TGTGCCAGCAGTTACGATGAGGTAGGGAACACTGAAGCTTTCTTT
CDR3aa: CASSYDEVGNTEAFF
abundance: -
j_gene: TRBJ1-1
v_gene: TRBV6-5
d_gene: -

CDR3nt: TGTGCCAGCAGTGTGGGGACAGGGGCAGCCGGGGAGCTGTTTTTT
CDR3aa: CASSVGTGAAGELFF
abundance: many
j_gene: TRBJ2-2
v_gene: TRBV6-1
d_gene: TRBD1

CDR3nt: TGTGCCAGCAGCCAGGGCATGGTCCAGGGAAATTGGGAAAACATTCAGTACTTC
CDR3aa: CASSQGMVQGNWENIQYF
abundance: few
j_gene: TRBJ2-4
v_gene: TRBV3-1
d_gene: -

CDR3nt: TGCAGTGCTAGAGACCTAGGCAATGGTGATCACAATGAGCAGTTCTTC
CDR3aa: CSARDLGNGDHNEQFF
abundance: few
j_gene: TRBJ2-1
v_gene: TRBV20-1
d_gene: -

CDR3nt: TGTGCCGCCAAAGGCGGGGCAGTTGGCTACACCTTC
CDR3aa: CAAKGGAVGYTF
abundance: few
j_gene: TRBJ1-2
v_gene: TRBV28
d_gene: -

CDR3nt: TGCAGTGCTAGAGATCAATCCGGGTTTATAACTGAAGCTTTCTTT
CDR3aa: CSARDQSGFITEAFF
abundance: many
j_gene: TRBJ1-1
v_gene: TRBV20-1
d_gene: -

CDR3nt: TGCAGCGCCTTCCGGGAACAGGGTGAGCAGTTCTTC
CDR3aa: CSAFREQGEQFF
abundance: -
j_gene: TRBJ2-1
v_gene: TRBV29-1
d_gene: -

CDR3nt: TGTGCCAGCAGCTTCATTGGAGGCTACACCTTC
CDR3aa: CASSFIGGYTF
abundance: few
j_gene: TRBJ1-2
v_gene: TRBV12-3/TRBV12-4
d_gene: -

CDR3nt: TGCGCCAGCAGCCTACGTACGGGGTTGAGGAGGGGCTACACCTTC
CDR3aa: CASSLRTGLRRGYTF
abundance: many
j_gene: TRBJ1-2
v_gene: TRBV5-1
d_gene: -

CDR3nt: TGTGCCAGCAGCTTAGTAAGCGGGAGGGCCAGCGATGAGAAGTTCTTC
CDR3aa: CASSLVSGRASDEKFF
abundance: -
j_gene: TRBJ2-1
v_gene: TRBV7-2
d_gene: TRBD2

CDR3nt: TGCAGTGCTAGGCTGAGGAGGGGGCTATTTGAGACCCAGTACTTC
CDR3aa: CSARLRRGLFETQYF
abundance: many
j_gene: TRBJ2-5
v_gene: TRBV20-1
d_gene: -

CDR3nt: TGTGCCAGCAGCTTGGACCAAATGAACACTGAAGCTTTCTTT
CDR3aa: CASSLDQMNTEAFF
abundance: many
j_gene: TRBJ1-1
v_gene: TRBV7-6
d_gene: -